A single sample gave rise to the 32 T cell receptor beta chains below, sequenced in a study of PD-1 blockade in classical Hodgkin lymphoma. Libraries were prepared by immunoSEQ multiplex PCR; TCRdb keeps only in-frame clonotypes and omits some of them. Among 25,000 to 35,000 clones listed, around 85% were seen once. The time point was: cycle 4 day 1 (C4D1), after 6 weeks of nivolumab. Each patient relapsed following autologous stem cell transplantation, and prior brentuximab vedotin exposure differed. It was by magnetic negative selection that CD4+ T cells were purified from thawed PBMCs. Material: CD4+ T cells from blood, obtained before the fourth cycle of nivolumab. Receptors originate from a human donor with classical Hodgkin lymphoma.

In its sample, this clone was seen once. The V gene is TRBV7-2, the J gene TRBJ2-1; TRBD2 aligns across 7 bases. The CDR3 extends over 16 amino acids. Germline CDR1 and CDR2: SGHTA and FQGNSA. Trimming at V came to 1 base and at J to 4 bases, leaving 7 bases not matched to a gene. The CDR3 region has the DNA TGTGCCAGCAGCTTAGAAGCCGGGAGGTCTTACAATGAGCAGTTCTTC. It specifies CASSLEAGRSYNEQFF. Variable domain in full (rest from reference TRBV7-2 and TRBJ2-1): GAGVSQSPSNKVTEKGKDVELRCDPISGHTALYWYRQSLGQGLEFLIYFQGNSAPDKSGLPSDRFSAERTGGSVSTLTIQRTQQEDSAVYLCASSLEAGRSYNEQFFGPGTRLTVL.

The rearrangement joins TRBV7-9 to TRBJ2-7, with D unclear. V lost 3 bases and J lost 7, with 10 bases in between. The germline V gene encodes CDR1 SEHNR and CDR2 FQNEAQ (reference sequence). The CDR3 sequence is 12 residues long. CDR3 bases: TGTGCCAGCAGCTTCCCTAAGGGAGAGCAGTACTTC. This gives the protein CASSFPKGEQYF.

This clone was detected once. V and J are TRBV7-9 and TRBJ1-3; TRBD1 is a possible D gene (5 bases). With 3 bases removed from V and 0 bases from J, the gap between germline ends came to 9 bases. In germline, CDR1 is SEHNR, CDR2 FQNEAQ (reference sequence). This CDR3 spans 15 amino acids. The CDR3 bases are TGTGCCAGCAGCTTCTGGGGGTCCTCTGGAAACACCATATATTTT. It encodes CASSFWGSSGNTIYF.

V and J are TRBV7-8 and TRBJ2-1; D remains unclear. V lost 5 bases, J lost 3 bases, and 14 bases lay in between. This CDR3 comprises 15 residues. Germline lookup yields CDR1 SGHVS and CDR2 FQNEAQ. This CDR3 reads CASSHPGWHYNEQFF. CDR3 bases: TGTGCCAGCAGCCACCCCGGATGGCACTACAATGAGCAGTTCTTC.

The chain recombines TRBV7-3 with TRBJ2-2; D unclear. Looked up from germline, CDR1 is SGHTA and CDR2 is FQGTGA. V lost 8 bases and J 3 bases, leaving 10 bases between the germline ends. The CDR3 totals 13 residues. In DNA form, the CDR3 reads TGTGCCAGCGACCTTGAGGACACCGGGGAGCTGTTTTTT. This gives the protein CASDLEDTGELFF.

In its sample, this clone was seen a few times. The V gene is TRBV10-3, the J gene TRBJ2-7; 11 positions agree with TRBD1. V lost 2 bases and J lost 4; bases outside the gene matches: 1. This CDR3 contains 14 residues. CDR1 ENHRY and CDR2 SYGVKD come from the germline V gene. The chain's CDR3 is CAISEGQGAYEQYF. The CDR3 region has the DNA TGTGCCATCAGTGAGGGACAGGGGGCATACGAGCAGTACTTC.

The chain links TRBV6-5 to TRBJ2-6; D may match TRBD1 or TRBD2 (5 bases each). CDR1 is MNHEY and CDR2 is SVGAGI in the germline V gene. The length of the CDR3 is 15 residues. Trimming took 10 bases from V and 0 from J, leaving 13 bases between them. The DNA for the CDR3 is TGTGCCACCCGAGGGGCCTCCTCTGGGGCCAACGTCCTGACTTTC. It is translated as CATRGASSGANVLTF.

This clone has a handful of counts. The J gene is TRBJ2-1, the V gene TRBV29-1; a possible D gene is TRBD2 (5 bases). The CDR3 is made up of 15 amino acids. Germline CDR1 reads SQVTM; CDR2 reads ANQGSEA. The V gene lost 8 bases and the J gene lost 3 bases, with 20 bases spanning the gap. In DNA form, the CDR3 reads TGCAGCTATCAACCGGTACCTAGCAGCTACAATGAGCAGTTCTTC. As protein: CSYQPVPSSYNEQFF.

In DNA form, the CDR3 reads TGTGCCAGTAGTATAGCCGATCTAACCCCCTATGGCTACACCTTC. It is translated as CASSIADLTPYGYTF. The chain couples TRBV19 to TRBJ1-2; D call uncertain. The CDR3 has 15 amino acids. With 1 base removed from V and 4 bases from J, the gap between germline ends came to 13 bases. CDR1 and CDR2 from the germline V gene are LNHDA and SQIVND (reference sequence).

The gene calls are TRBV4-2 and TRBJ2-3, with 9 bases aligning to TRBD1. Germline V gene sequence: CDR1 LGHNA, CDR2 YNFKEQ. The trim removed 0 bases at V and 0 bases at J, leaving 7 bases unmatched. The CDR3 runs to 18 residues. CDR3 DNA sequence: TGTGCCAGCAGCCAAGATTACCGCGGGACAGGGAGCACAGATACGCAGTATTTT. Protein: CASSQDYRGTGSTDTQYF.

The rearrangement uses TRBV5-4 and TRBJ2-3, with TRBD2 matching over 10 bases. CDR3 length: 15 amino acids. Germline V gives CDR1 SGHNT, CDR2 YYREEE (reference sequence). The J segment lost 6 bases and the V segment lost 0 bases, leaving 4 bases of the junction unmatched. CDR3 residues: CASSLVSGGWDTQYF. The CDR3 DNA reads as TGTGCCAGCAGCTTGGTTAGCGGGGGGTGGGATACGCAGTATTTT.

The V gene is TRBV10-3, the J gene TRBJ2-2; 8 nucleotides align to TRBD1. Per the germline V gene, CDR1 is ENHRY and CDR2 is SYGVKD. Trimming removed 3 bases from V and 5 bases from J; junction bases left unmatched: 8. The length of the CDR3 is 16 residues. The CDR3 DNA reads as TGTGCCATCAGTGAACCTGTCCAGGGGGCAACCGGGGAGCTGTTTTTT. Amino acids: CAISEPVQGATGELFF.

Note on this clone: The same CDR3 can be traced to other DNA sequences in this sample. Here the CDR3 reads CASSRDRANYGYTF. As DNA, the CDR3 is TGTGCCAGCTCCCGGGACAGGGCCAACTATGGCTACACCTTC. The gene calls are TRBV18 and TRBJ1-2; 9 bases are shared with TRBD1. The CDR3 totals 14 residues. V gave up 6 bases and J gave up 2 bases; unmatched junction bases: 4. CDR1 is KGHSH, CDR2 LQKENI, per germline. Looking up the rest from reference TRBV18 and TRBJ1-2 gives the full variable domain: NAGVMQNPRHLVRRRGQEARLRCSPMKGHSHVYWYRQLPEEGLKFMVYLQKENIIDESGMPKERFSAEFPKEGPSILRIQQVVRGDSAAYFCASSRDRANYGYTFGSGTRLTVV.

A note on this clone: Other nucleotide sequences in the sample specify the same CDR3. This chain uses TRBV9 with TRBJ1-2; 8 bases are shared with TRBD1. V was pared by 2 bases and J by 2 bases, with 2 bases of the junction left unmatched. Germline assignment: CDR1 SGDLS and CDR2 YYNGEE. The CDR3 sequence is 14 residues long. Here the CDR3 reads CASSVGTGNYGYTF. The CDR3 bases are TGTGCCAGCAGCGTGGGGACAGGAAACTATGGCTACACCTTC.

The V and J genes are TRBV27 and TRBJ1-2; D gene unclear. The CDR3 sequence is 13 residues long. Germline assignment: CDR1 MNHEY and CDR2 SMNVEV (reference sequence). V gave up 4 bases and J gave up 2 bases, with 8 bases separating them. The CDR3 spells CASSSWINYGYTF. The DNA for the CDR3 is TGTGCCAGCAGTTCTTGGATAAACTATGGCTACACCTTC.

The chain has TRBV9 and TRBJ2-3, with a weak D call TRBD2 (5 bases). This CDR3 spans 17 amino acids. V lost 0 bases, J lost 7 bases, and 21 bases lay in between. Germline CDR1 and CDR2: SGDLS and YYNGEE. The CDR3 region has the DNA TGTGCCAGCAGCGTAGAAGAGGGCGCTTGGGTTACTTATACGCAGTATTTT. Its protein is CASSVEEGAWVTYTQYF.

V gene TRBV5-1 combines with J gene TRBJ1-5; no clear D gene. The V and J ends lost 0 bases and 3 bases respectively, with 7 bases between them. Germline V gives CDR1 SGHRS, CDR2 YFSETQ. The CDR3 is made up of 14 amino acids. The CDR3 protein is CASSLDGNNQPQHF. The CDR3, as DNA: TGCGCCAGCAGCTTGGATGGCAACAATCAGCCCCAGCATTTT.

This sequence joins TRBV10-3 and TRBJ2-3; D gene uncertain. The CDR3 is 12 amino acids. V gave up 0 bases and J gave up 4 bases, with 2 bases separating them. Germline CDR1 ENHRY, CDR2 SYGVKD. CDR3 amino acids: CAISESADTQYF. CDR3 coding DNA: TGTGCCATCAGTGAGTCGGCAGATACGCAGTATTTT.

V gene TRBV7-2 combines with J gene TRBJ1-2, with 7 bases fitting TRBD1. Germline V gives CDR1 SGHTA, CDR2 FQGNSA. The CDR3 length is 14 residues. The V gene end was trimmed by 5 bases and the J gene end by 4 bases; junction bases not matched to a gene: 7. The DNA of the CDR3 is TGTGCCAGCAGCATCGGACAGGCGTCCTATGGCTACACCTTC. Its translation is CASSIGQASYGYTF. Looking up the rest from reference TRBV7-2 and TRBJ1-2 gives the full variable domain: GAGVSQSPSNKVTEKGKDVELRCDPISGHTALYWYRQSLGQGLEFLIYFQGNSAPDKSGLPSDRFSAERTGGSVSTLTIQRTQQEDSAVYLCASSIGQASYGYTFGSGTRLTVV.

This clone was found once. The chain combines TRBV5-1 with TRBJ2-3; 12 nucleotides align to TRBD2. This CDR3 spans 16 amino acids. Germline V gene data show CDR1 as SGHRS and CDR2 as YFSETQ. Trimming cost V 4 bases and J 2 bases; bases outside gene matches: 5. CDR3 DNA sequence: TGCGCCAGCAGCCCGGGACTAGCGGGTCCCACAGATACGCAGTATTTT. Its protein is CASSPGLAGPTDTQYF.

V usage is TRBV19 and J usage is TRBJ1-3; D is perhaps TRBD1 (5 bases). In germline, CDR1 is LNHDA, CDR2 SQIVND (reference sequence). Trimming left V 6 bases short and J 2 bases short, with 11 bases between. This CDR3 has 14 amino acids. The CDR3 DNA sequence: TGTGCCAGTAGAGGGGCCGAGGCTGGAAACACCATATATTTT. It yields the protein CASRGAEAGNTIYF.

The chain uses TRBV7-2 and TRBJ2-7; 10 nucleotides match TRBD2. This CDR3 contains 16 residues. Germline loops: CDR1 SGHTA, CDR2 FQGNSA. V shed 3 bases and J 0 bases; nucleotides not matched to a gene: 5. CDR3 coding DNA: TGTGCCAGCAGCTTGAGTAGCGGGAGGCCCTCCTACGAGCAGTACTTC. It specifies CASSLSSGRPSYEQYF.

This chain connects TRBV19 to TRBJ2-5; TRBD2 aligns across 12 bases. Germline values: CDR1 LNHDA, CDR2 SQIVND (reference sequence). The CDR3 runs 17 residues. After removal of 2 bases from V and 5 bases from J, the junction contained 9 bases not matched to a gene. The CDR3 DNA reads as TGTGCCAGTAGTATATCCCTCGGACTAGCGGGATGGGAGACCCAGTACTTC. Its translation is CASSISLGLAGWETQYF.

This chain uses TRBV7-2 with TRBJ2-2; TRBD1 matches at 8 bases. Trimming at V came to 5 bases and at J to 0 bases, leaving 2 bases not matched to a gene. Germline assignment: CDR1 SGHTA and CDR2 FQGNSA. The CDR3 runs 15 residues. CDR3 nucleotides: TGTGCCAGCAGCCCACAGGGGGCGAACACCGGGGAGCTGTTTTTT. It yields the protein CASSPQGANTGELFF.

The V call is TRBV7-9, the J call TRBJ1-4; D remains unclear. V was trimmed by 1 base and J by 7 bases, leaving 10 bases between them. Germline assignment: CDR1 SEHNR and CDR2 FQNEAQ (reference sequence). The CDR3 contains 14 residues. The CDR3 loop is CASSLGSLREKLFF. The CDR3 region has the DNA TGTGCCAGCAGCTTAGGCTCCCTTCGTGAAAAACTGTTTTTT. Full variable domain (outside the CDR3, taken from reference TRBV7-9 and TRBJ1-4): DTGVSQNPRHKITKRGQNVTFRCDPISEHNRLYWYRQTLGQGPEFLTYFQNEAQLEKSRLLSDRFSAERPKGSFSTLEIQRTEQGDSAMYLCASSLGSLREKLFFGSGTQLSVL.

This chain connects TRBV11-1 to TRBJ2-1; the match to TRBD1 covers 7 bases. CDR3 length equals 13 residues. The germline V gene has CDR1 SGHAT and CDR2 FQDESV (reference sequence). V was clipped by 5 bases and J by 10 bases; unmatched bases: 8. CDR3 in DNA: TGTGCCAGCAGCCATTTAGACAGGGACGAGCAGTTCTTC. This gives the protein CASSHLDRDEQFF.

The chain employs TRBV19 and TRBJ2-6; D is perhaps TRBD1 or TRBD2 (5 bases each). Trimming cost V 6 bases and J 13 bases, with 25 bases left between them. In germline, CDR1 is LNHDA, CDR2 SQIVND (reference sequence). This CDR3 contains 16 residues. CDR3 DNA: TGTGCCAGTAGGATTCCAAGTCCATCGGGGCCCATGGTCCTGACTTTC. Translated: CASRIPSPSGPMVLTF.

The chain combines TRBV7-9 with TRBJ2-1; D is unresolved. V was trimmed by 5 bases and J by 8 bases, leaving 13 bases between them. CDR1 is SEHNR, CDR2 FQNEAQ, per germline (reference sequence). The CDR3 has 13 amino acids. The CDR3 is CASSPMGLDEQFF. The CDR3 DNA is TGTGCCAGCAGCCCAATGGGTCTTGATGAGCAGTTCTTC.

This clone was seen only once. V is TRBV6-5 and J is TRBJ2-5, with no clear D. This CDR3 is 15 amino acids long. From germline, CDR1 is MNHEY and CDR2 SVGAGI. The V end was cut by 6 bases, the J end by 4 bases, with 18 bases between. The CDR3 coding sequence is TGTGCCAGCAGCCCGCCCGGTCTAGTCGGAGAGACCCAGTACTTC. Protein: CASSPPGLVGETQYF.

The gene calls are TRBV5-4 and TRBJ2-1, with 11 positions matching TRBD2. This CDR3 contains 16 residues. The trim removed 4 bases at V and 4 bases at J, leaving 7 bases unmatched. Germline CDR1 and CDR2: SGHNT and YYREEE (reference sequence). CDR3 DNA: TGTGCCAGCAGCCCGTCCGGGACTAGCGGATACAATGAGCAGTTCTTC. Translated: CASSPSGTSGYNEQFF.

The chain uses TRBV9 and TRBJ2-4, with D perhaps TRBD1 (6 bases). The CDR3 is 14 residues long. The V gene lost 2 bases and the J gene lost 0 bases, with 6 bases spanning the gap. The germline CDR1 and CDR2 sequences are SGDLS and YYNGEE. For the CDR3, the DNA is TGTGCCAGCAGCGTGGGACAAGCCAAAAACATTCAGTACTTC. It is translated as CASSVGQAKNIQYF.

A note on this clone: The identical CDR3 is also encoded by other nucleotide sequences in the sample. The chain joins TRBV29-1 to TRBJ2-3; either TRBD1 or TRBD2 may fit D (5 bases each). The germline V and J ends were trimmed by 4 bases and 3 bases, with 14 bases remaining between them. The CDR3 extends over 14 amino acids. Germline V gives CDR1 SQVTM, CDR2 ANQGSEA. The CDR3 loop reads CSVVEGRGTDTQYF. The CDR3 region has the DNA TGCAGCGTTGTCGAGGGACGCGGTACAGATACGCAGTATTTT.